These T cell receptor beta chains were read from a single sample in a study of T cell changes during pregnancy in multiple sclerosis. Method: immunoSEQ multiplex PCR; TCRdb's copy keeps in-frame clones and lacks some. The data show roughly 74,000 clones, with 80% to 90% seen just once and approximately 3.4% held by the top ten. Sequencing was performed on peripheral blood, taken before pregnancy. These receptor sequences come from a female donor with multiple sclerosis, enrolled in a pregnancy study. Both conserved end residues are part of each CDR3. D genes are given only for firm matches. Rows give clone size only sometimes, using once, few, many, or a class for an expanded clone.

V gene	D gene	J gene	clone size	CDR3 DNA	CDR3 protein
TRBV19	-	TRBJ1-2	once	TGTGCCAGTAGTATTCGGGGGAACTATGGCTACACCTTC	CASSIRGNYGYTF
TRBV7-9	TRBD1	TRBJ2-7	-	TGTGCCAGCAGCTTCAACAGGGGGCCGAGCGAGCAGTACTTC	CASSFNRGPSEQYF
TRBV7-2	TRBD2	TRBJ2-1	-	TGTGCCAGCAGCTTAGAGGGGACTAGCGGGAGGGGGACCTACAATGAGCAGTTCTTC	CASSLEGTSGRGTYNEQFF
TRBV5-6	TRBD2	TRBJ2-3	-	TGTGCCAGCAGCTTGACTAGCGGCACAGATACGCAGTATTTT	CASSLTSGTDTQYF
TRBV19	-	TRBJ1-1	few	TGTGCCAGTAGAATTGACCGGGACAAAGCTTTCTTT	CASRIDRDKAFF
TRBV29-1	TRBD1	TRBJ1-5	-	TGCAGCGTTGGGGGACAGAATCAGCCCCAGCATTTT	CSVGGQNQPQHF
TRBV11-2	-	TRBJ2-7	-	TGTGCCAGCAGCTTTACAGGGTTCGAGCAGTACTTC	CASSFTGFEQYF
TRBV30	TRBD1	TRBJ1-1	once	TGTGCCTGGATCTCGATCCAGGGGGCGCTTTCCACTGAAGCTTTCTTT	CAWISIQGALSTEAFF
TRBV7-8	TRBD2	TRBJ2-7	once	TGTGCCAGCAGCTGGACTAGCGGGGGCCAGAGCTCCTACGAGCAGTACTTC	CASSWTSGGQSSYEQYF
TRBV10-1	TRBD2	TRBJ2-7	-	TGCGCCAGCAGCCCTCATTCAGGACTAGCGGCCTACGAGCAGTACTTC	CASSPHSGLAAYEQYF
TRBV6-6	TRBD1	TRBJ1-2	-	TGTGCCAGCAGTCCCGCCCAGGGGGCGGGCGGCTACACCTTC	CASSPAQGAGGYTF
TRBV5-6	-	TRBJ1-2	-	TGTGCCAGCAGCTTGACAGGGAGTAACTATGGCTACACCTTC	CASSLTGSNYGYTF
TRBV11-2	-	TRBJ2-7	-	TGTGCCAGCAGCTTAAGGGGCTACGAGCAGTACTTC	CASSLRGYEQYF
TRBV11-2	-	TRBJ1-2	-	TGTGCCAGCAGCTTGGCAGGGGCTAACTATGGCTACACCTTC	CASSLAGANYGYTF
TRBV2	-	TRBJ1-1	-	TGTGCCAGCAGCCTGACATATTTCGGTAACCCTGAAGCTTTCTTT	CASSLTYFGNPEAFF
TRBV15	-	TRBJ2-7	-	TGTGCCACCAGTCGGGACACAACCTCCTACGAGCAGTACTTC	CATSRDTTSYEQYF
TRBV25-1	-	TRBJ2-7	-	TGTGCCAGCAGTTCGGGAGTCTTTAACTACGAGCAGTACTTC	CASSSGVFNYEQYF
TRBV27	-	TRBJ2-3	-	TGTGCCAGCAGGGTGAATGTAAGGGGTTTAAGGACGACGAGCACAGATACGCAGTATTTT	CASRVNVRGLRTTSTDTQYF
TRBV7-9	TRBD2	TRBJ2-1	once	TGTGCCAGCATCCTCGGGGGGACTGAGCAGTTCTTC	CASILGGTEQFF
TRBV6-5	-	TRBJ1-4	-	TGTGCCAGCAGTTACTCGATGGCCCTTAATGAAAAACTGTTTTTT	CASSYSMALNEKLFF
TRBV7-6	TRBD1	TRBJ1-5	-	TGTGCCAGCAGCTCAACTCAGGGGGCGAATCAGCCCCAGCATTTT	CASSSTQGANQPQHF
TRBV5-4	-	TRBJ2-3	-	TGTGCCAGCAGCATCATAGCTGCCAGGGACACAGATACGCAGTATTTT	CASSIIAARDTDTQYF
TRBV18	-	TRBJ2-4	few	TGTGCCAGCTCACCTCGGCCCGGGTTCTCCCTAGCCAAAAACATTCAGTACTTC	CASSPRPGFSLAKNIQYF
TRBV7-2	-	TRBJ2-5	-	TGTGCCAGCACCCGGGGCGGGGCCTCCCAAGAGACCCAGTACTTC	CASTRGGASQETQYF
TRBV9	TRBD2	TRBJ2-7	-	TGTGCCAGCAGCCCCAACGGGGGGGGCACCTACGAGCAGTACTTC	CASSPNGGGTYEQYF
TRBV5-1	TRBD1	TRBJ2-3	-	TGCGCCAGCAGCTTGACAGGGGGACATGATACGCAGTATTTT	CASSLTGGHDTQYF
TRBV6-5	TRBD2	TRBJ2-5	-	TGTGCCAGTTCCACTAGCGGGTATCAAGAGACCCAGTACTTC	CASSTSGYQETQYF
TRBV4-1	-	TRBJ2-2	-	TGCGCCAGCAGCGACCTTAGCGGACACACCGGGGAGCTGTTTTTT	CASSDLSGHTGELFF
TRBV4-1	TRBD2	TRBJ2-3	-	TGCGCCAGCAGCCAAGGGGGACTAACCCCCACAGATACGCAGTATTTT	CASSQGGLTPTDTQYF
TRBV5-1	-	TRBJ2-7	-	TGCGCCAGCAGCCAGATCACCGGGAACTACGAGCAGTACTTC	CASSQITGNYEQYF
TRBV19	TRBD1	TRBJ1-2	-	TGTGCCAGTAGTGTAACAGGGGGCACCGGACATGGCTACACCTTC	CASSVTGGTGHGYTF
TRBV30	TRBD1	TRBJ1-2	once	TGTGCCTGGAGTGTACAGGGGGCGAATTGGTATGGCTACACCTTC	CAWSVQGANWYGYTF
TRBV4-3	TRBD1	TRBJ1-6	-	TGCGCCAGCAGCCAAGGAGGACAGGGTCCACCCCTCCACTTT	CASSQGGQGPPLHF
TRBV5-1	-	TRBJ2-1	-	TGCGCCAGCGGCCCTGGGGACAGACGGGAGAATGAGCAGTTCTTC	CASGPGDRRENEQFF
TRBV19	-	TRBJ1-1	-	TGTGCCAGTAGTATTAGAGAAGGGGGCACTGAAGCTTTCTTT	CASSIREGGTEAFF
TRBV4-1	-	TRBJ1-2	-	TGCGCCAGCAGCCAAGATCCTCAGGGTAATGGCTACACCTTC	CASSQDPQGNGYTF
TRBV5-1	TRBD1	TRBJ1-3	-	TGCGCCAGCAGCTTGACAGGGGGCCAATCCTCTGGAAACACCATATATTTT	CASSLTGGQSSGNTIYF
TRBV5-1	-	TRBJ2-1	-	TGCGCCAGCAGCTTGGCCATCCCCCGTGATGAGGCCTACAATGAGCAGTTCTTC	CASSLAIPRDEAYNEQFF
TRBV6-4	-	TRBJ1-1	few	TGTGCCAGCAGCTTTTCAGAGAACACTGAAGCTTTCTTT	CASSFSENTEAFF
TRBV7-3	-	TRBJ2-1	-	TGTGCCAGCAGCTCGCCGACAGTTTACAATGAGCAGTTCTTC	CASSSPTVYNEQFF
TRBV6-6	-	TRBJ2-7	-	TGTGCCAGCACCTCTGCCGAGGGCGGCCTTTCCTACGAGCAGTACTTC	CASTSAEGGLSYEQYF
TRBV5-1	TRBD2	TRBJ2-3	-	TGCGCCAGCAGCTTGGATTTACTAGCGGGAGGGTCAAGAGCCCCATCGCAGTATTTT	CASSLDLLAGGSRAPSQYF
TRBV29-1	TRBD1	TRBJ1-1	once	TGCAGCGTCGGAACAGGGGGCGCGGGCACTGAAGCTTTCTTT	CSVGTGGAGTEAFF
TRBV27	-	TRBJ1-2	-	TGTGCCAGCAGTTTATCATACAGCTTTAACTATGGCTACACCTTC	CASSLSYSFNYGYTF
TRBV18	TRBD1	TRBJ2-5	-	TGTGCCAGCTCACCGACAGGGGCACAAGAGACCCAGTACTTC	CASSPTGAQETQYF
TRBV19	-	TRBJ2-1	-	TGTGCCAGTACCGCCAGCGGGTTCTACAATGAGCAGTTCTTC	CASTASGFYNEQFF
TRBV6-4	-	TRBJ1-1	-	TGTGCCAGCAGTGACAGGAGGGGCACTGAAGCTTTCTTT	CASSDRRGTEAFF
TRBV29-1	TRBD1	TRBJ1-2	-	TGCAGCGTTGCTAACATCAGGGGGAAGGCTTGGAAGGTCCATGGCTACACCTTC	CSVANIRGKAWKVHGYTF
TRBV5-1	-	TRBJ2-7	-	TGCGCCAGCAGCTATGGACAGACCTACGAGCAGTACTTC	CASSYGQTYEQYF
TRBV11-3	-	TRBJ2-7	once	TGTGCCAGCAGCTTAGGCCGGGAACCCTACGAGCAGTACTTC	CASSLGREPYEQYF
TRBV30	-	TRBJ1-4	-	TGTGCCTGGAGTGTAGGGGCTAATGAAAAACTGTTTTTT	CAWSVGANEKLFF
TRBV7-6	-	TRBJ2-2	-	TGTGCCAGCAGCTACCGGACTGCCACCGGGGAGCTGTTTTTT	CASSYRTATGELFF
TRBV10-1	TRBD1	TRBJ1-3	once	TGCGCCAGCAGTGAGTCCCGGGACAGGGTTGGAAACACCATATATTTT	CASSESRDRVGNTIYF
TRBV9	-	TRBJ2-5	-	TGTGCCAGCAGCGGGGGACTTCCCCAAGAGACCCAGTACTTC	CASSGGLPQETQYF